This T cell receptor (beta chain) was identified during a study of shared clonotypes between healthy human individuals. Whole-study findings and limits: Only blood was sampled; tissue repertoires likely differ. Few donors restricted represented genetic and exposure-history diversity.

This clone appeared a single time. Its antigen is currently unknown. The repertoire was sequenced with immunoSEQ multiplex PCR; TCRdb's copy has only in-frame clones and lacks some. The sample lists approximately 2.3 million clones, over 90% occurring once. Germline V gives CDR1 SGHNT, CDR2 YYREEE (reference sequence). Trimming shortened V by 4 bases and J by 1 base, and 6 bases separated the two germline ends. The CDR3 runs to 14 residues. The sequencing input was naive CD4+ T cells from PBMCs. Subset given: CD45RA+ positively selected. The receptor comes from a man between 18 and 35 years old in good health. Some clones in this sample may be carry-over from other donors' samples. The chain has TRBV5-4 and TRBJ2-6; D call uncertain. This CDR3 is CASSDPSGANVLTF. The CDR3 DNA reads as TGTGCCAGCAGCGACCCATCTGGGGCCAACGTCCTGACTTTC. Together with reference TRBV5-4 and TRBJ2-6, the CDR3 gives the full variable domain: ETGVTQSPTHLIKTRGQQVTLRCSSQSGHNTVSWYQQALGQGPQFIFQYYREEENGRGNFPPRFSGLQFPNYSSELNVNALELDDSALYLCASSDPSGANVLTFGAGSRLTVL.